This T cell receptor (beta chain) was captured in a study of cytomegalovirus exposure and HLA in healthy donors. The primer mix had 60 Vbeta and 13 Jbeta primers. The assay was immunoSEQ multiplex PCR, and TCRdb's table has in-frame clones only and misses some. This table has 170,000 or so clones, just over 75% appearing once. The ends were cut back, 6 bases at V and 0 bases at J, with 15 bases in the middle. Germline V CDR1 and CDR2: SGHVS, FNYEAQ. The CDR3 has 15 residues. The rearrangement links TRBV7-6 to TRBJ2-7; tentatively, D is TRBD2 (6 bases). Sequencing was done on a sample of PBMCs. This receptor was taken from a woman aged 25-40 years in good health and CMV-seropositive. The CDR3 bases are TGTGCCAGCAGTCCTACGGGAGACAGCTCCTACGAGCAGTACTTC. Encoded protein: CASSPTGDSSYEQYF.